What follows are 6 T cell receptor beta chains derived from one specimen sequenced in a study of blood T cell repertoires in COVID-19. The method was immunoSEQ multiplex PCR; TCRdb's version includes in-frame clones alone and lacks a portion of them. Among some 78,000 clones listed, about nine tenths were seen once. Sequencing used peripheral blood. Source of these receptors: a man aged 45 to 65 with active or convalescent COVID-19.

The chain couples TRBV7-9 to TRBJ2-4; the D gene is possibly TRBD1 (6 bases). Germline CDR1 is SEHNR and CDR2 is FQNEAQ (reference sequence). The length of the CDR3 is 13 residues. V was clipped by 6 bases and J by 8 bases, with 14 bases between them. CDR3 DNA sequence: TGTGCCAGCAGTAGAAGACAGGAGGACATTCAGTACTTC. Amino acid sequence: CASSRRQEDIQYF.

The chain combines TRBV12-5 with TRBJ2-3; D ambiguous. The CDR3 is made up of 13 amino acids. The ends were cut back, 1 base at V and 2 bases at J, with 4 bases in the middle. The germline CDR1 and CDR2 sequences are LGHNT and FRNRAP. The CDR3 sequence: CASGLGLTDTQYF. The DNA of the CDR3 is TGTGCTAGTGGTTTGGGGCTCACAGATACGCAGTATTTT. Variable domain in full (rest from reference TRBV12-5 and TRBJ2-3): DARVTQTPRHKVTEMGQEVTMRCQPILGHNTVFWYRQTMMQGLELLAYFRNRAPLDDSGMPKDRFSAEMPDATLATLKIQPSEPRDSAVYFCASGLGLTDTQYFGPGTRLTVL.

This chain links TRBV11-3 with TRBJ1-1; D uncertain. V lost 2 bases and J lost 3, with 7 bases in between. The CDR3 runs to 13 residues. Germline CDR1 is SGHNT and CDR2 is YENEEA. This CDR3 reads CASSLSADTEAFF. CDR3 nucleotides: TGTGCCAGCAGCTTATCGGCGGACACTGAAGCTTTCTTT.

This sequence joins TRBV19 and TRBJ1-2, with TRBD1 matching over 10 bases. The CDR3 length is 13 residues. CDR1 is LNHDA, CDR2 SQIVND, per germline (reference sequence). V shed 7 bases and J 6 bases; nucleotides not matched to a gene: 5. This CDR3 reads CASTYGTGDGYTF. CDR3 DNA sequence: TGTGCCAGTACCTACGGGACAGGGGATGGCTACACCTTC.

The chain uses TRBV14 and TRBJ2-3, with TRBD2 identical over 12 bases. The length of the CDR3 is 15 residues. Germline V gives CDR1 SGHDN, CDR2 FVKESK. The V segment lost 5 bases and the J segment 4 bases; nucleotides outside the gene matches: 4. The CDR3 protein is CASSTGTSGPDTQYF. In nucleotides, the CDR3 is TGTGCCAGCAGCACCGGGACTAGCGGGCCAGATACGCAGTATTTT.

V gene TRBV28 combines with J gene TRBJ1-2; TRBD1 agrees at 9 bases. V gave up 9 bases and J gave up 5 bases; unmatched junction bases: 7. Germline V gene sequence: CDR1 MDHEN, CDR2 SYDVKM. The CDR3 spans 13 residues. The CDR3 loop reads CASWDRVEYGYTF. The DNA of the CDR3 is TGTGCCAGTTGGGACAGGGTCGAATATGGCTACACCTTC.